A single sample is the source of the 3 T cell receptor beta chains below, sequenced in a study of cytomegalovirus exposure and HLA in healthy donors listed by TCRdb under 2017. Library creation used the immunoSEQ multiplex PCR assay. The source is immuneACCESS, and TCRdb retained only in-frame sequences with V and J called. Part of the clones is not carried over; for the studies checked, unresolved V genes explain less than half of this, and the remainder is unexplained. For this sample the table gives 160,000 or so clones, of which about 82% were detected only once. The top ten hold about 2.1% of the sample. Sequenced input: PBMCs. These receptor sequences come from a man younger than 45 in good health and CMV-seropositive.

J is TRBJ1-4 and V is TRBV27, with unresolved D. This CDR3 has 16 amino acids. Per germline, CDR1 MNHEY and CDR2 SMNVEV (reference sequence). V shed 6 bases and J shed 0 bases, with 14 bases lying between them. The CDR3 loop reads CASSPRPSSTNEKLFF. The CDR3 DNA follows: TGTGCCAGCAGCCCACGCCCTAGTTCAACTAATGAAAAACTGTTTTTT.

V is TRBV7-2 and J is TRBJ1-5; TRBD1 is a possible D gene (6 bases). Germline CDR1 SGHTA, CDR2 FQGNSA. Trimming pared 5 bases from V and 7 bases from J, leaving 18 bases between. The CDR3 consists of 15 residues. The CDR3 coding sequence is TGTGCCAGCAGCCTAGAGGGGGTGGGGGTGCAGCCCCAGCATTTT. This sequence encodes CASSLEGVGVQPQHF.

The V and J genes are TRBV9 and TRBJ2-4; perhaps TRBD2 as D (6 bases). Germline CDR1 is SGDLS and CDR2 is YYNGEE. Deletions cut 5 bases from V and 1 base from J, with 10 bases between. The CDR3 covers 14 residues. CDR3 sequence reads: CASSGGMAKNIQYF. CDR3 sequence (DNA): TGTGCCAGCAGTGGAGGGATGGCCAAAAACATTCAGTACTTC.